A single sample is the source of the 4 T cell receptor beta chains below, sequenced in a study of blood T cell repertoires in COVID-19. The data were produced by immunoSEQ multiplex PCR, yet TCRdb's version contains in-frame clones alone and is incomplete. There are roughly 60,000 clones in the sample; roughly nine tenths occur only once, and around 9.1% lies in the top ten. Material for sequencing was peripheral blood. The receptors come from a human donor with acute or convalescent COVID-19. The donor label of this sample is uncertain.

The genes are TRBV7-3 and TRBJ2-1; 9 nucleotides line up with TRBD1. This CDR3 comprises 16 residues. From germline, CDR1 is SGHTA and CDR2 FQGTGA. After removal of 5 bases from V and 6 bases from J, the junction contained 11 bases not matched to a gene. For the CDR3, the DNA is TGTGCCAGCAGCCAAACAGGGGGCATGTTGGTCAATGAGCAGTTCTTC. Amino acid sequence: CASSQTGGMLVNEQFF. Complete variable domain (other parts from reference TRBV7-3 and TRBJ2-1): GAGVSQTPSNKVTEKGKYVELRCDPISGHTALYWYRQSLGQGPEFLIYFQGTGAADDSGLPNDRFFAVRPEGSVSTLKIQRTERGDSAVYLCASSQTGGMLVNEQFFGPGTRLTVL.

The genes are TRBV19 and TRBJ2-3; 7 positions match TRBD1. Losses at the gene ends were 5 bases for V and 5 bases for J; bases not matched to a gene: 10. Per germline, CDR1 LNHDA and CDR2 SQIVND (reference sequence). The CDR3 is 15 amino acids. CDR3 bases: TGTGCCAGTAGTCCCCGGACAGGCTTGGGAGATACGCAGTATTTT. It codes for CASSPRTGLGDTQYF.

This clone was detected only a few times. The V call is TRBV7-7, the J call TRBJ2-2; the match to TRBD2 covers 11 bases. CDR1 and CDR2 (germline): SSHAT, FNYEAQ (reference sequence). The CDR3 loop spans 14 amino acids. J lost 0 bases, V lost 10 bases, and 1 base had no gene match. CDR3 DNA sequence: TGTGCCACTAGCGGGGGGCCGAACACCGGGGAGCTGTTTTTT. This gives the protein CATSGGPNTGELFF.

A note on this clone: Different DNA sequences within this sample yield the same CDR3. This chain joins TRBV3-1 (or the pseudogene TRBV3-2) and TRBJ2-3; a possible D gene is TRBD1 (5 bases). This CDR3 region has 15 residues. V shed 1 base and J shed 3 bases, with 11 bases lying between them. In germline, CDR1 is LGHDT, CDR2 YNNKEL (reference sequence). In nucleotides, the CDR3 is TGTGCCAGCAGCCAAGTAACAGGTATAACAGATACGCAGTATTTT. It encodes CASSQVTGITDTQYF.